The 30 T cell receptor beta chains in this list originate from one sample, sequenced in a study of T cells after yellow fever vaccination. MiXCR was run by TCRdb on the 5' RACE reads, yielding one entry per CDR3 protein. The table lists under 400,000 distinct CDR3 sequences, 12% of them singletons. The specimen was CD4+ T cells sorted from PBMCs, collected 15 days after the yellow fever booster vaccination. The receptors were sampled from a man aged 18-30 years who received the YFV17D yellow fever vaccine.

There are a few counts of this clonotype. The V and J genes are TRBV6-5 and TRBJ1-6; D is undetermined. Germline-derived CDR1 and CDR2 are MNHEY and SVGAGI. The CDR3 length is 14 residues. Between the trimmed V and J ends, which lost 5 bases and 10 bases, there was a span of 15 bases. In nucleotides, the CDR3 is TGTGCCAGCAGTCCGCGCGGAGCACGATCACCCCTCCACTTT. This encodes CASSPRGARSPLHF.

V usage is TRBV5-5 and J usage is TRBJ2-7; D is undetermined. The V end was cut by 3 bases, the J end by 1 base, with 14 bases between. CDR1 SGHKS and CDR2 YYEKEE come from the germline V gene (reference sequence). The CDR3 is 15 residues long. This CDR3 is CASSSRLLGSYEQYF. CDR3 sequence (DNA): TGTGCCAGCAGCTCAAGGTTGTTGGGTTCCTACGAGCAGTACTTC.

This clonotype was counted ten times or more. This chain uses TRBV12-3 or TRBV12-4 with TRBJ2-5, with 10 positions matching TRBD1. Trimming took 6 bases from V and 4 from J; bases not matched to a gene: 5. This CDR3 is 14 amino acids long. CDR3 coding DNA: TGTGCCAGCAGCCAAGACAGGGGGCGAGAGACCCAGTACTTC. Its protein product is CASSQDRGRETQYF.

Only a few counts were recorded for this clonotype. The rearrangement joins TRBV20-1 to TRBJ2-3; tentative D call: TRBD2 (7 bases). Germline CDR1 and CDR2: DFQATT and SNEGSKA (reference sequence). V was pared by 6 bases and J by 7 bases, with 26 bases between. CDR3 length equals 16 residues. DNA for the CDR3: TGCAGTGCCTCTAACACGGGGGGCACCCACATAAATACGCAGTATTTT. This translates into CSASNTGGTHINTQYF.

This clonotype was detected many times. The V gene is TRBV6-6, the J gene TRBJ1-1; D is perhaps TRBD1 (6 bases). This CDR3 is 15 amino acids long. Germline V gene data show CDR1 as MNHNY and CDR2 as SVGAGI (reference sequence). The V end was cut by 6 bases, the J end by 1 base, with 15 bases between. The CDR3 protein is CASSSKGGKNTEAFF. Written as DNA, the CDR3 is TGTGCCAGCAGCTCAAAGGGGGGCAAGAACACTGAAGCTTTCTTT.

This clonotype has only a few counts. The rearrangement joins TRBV7-3 to TRBJ2-1; D call uncertain. The CDR3 runs 13 residues. Deletions cut 2 bases from V and 10 bases from J, with 12 bases between. CDR1 and CDR2 from the germline V gene are SGHTA and FQGTGA. CDR3 bases: TGTGCCAGCAGCTTACTCGAGGCCGGGGAGCAGTTCTTC. Protein: CASSLLEAGEQFF.

This clonotype was seen more than once but under ten times. The V call is TRBV4-3, the J call TRBJ2-7, with 12 bases identical to TRBD1. V shed 1 base and J 4 bases; nucleotides not matched to a gene: 5. In germline, CDR1 is LGHNA, CDR2 YSLEER. The CDR3 is 16 amino acids. The DNA for the CDR3 is TGCGCCAGCAGCCAAGTGGGACAGGGGGCGGGGTACGAGCAGTACGTC. Translating it yields CASSQVGQGAGYEQYV.

The chain couples TRBV7-2 to TRBJ1-1; no clear D gene. Per germline, CDR1 SGHTA and CDR2 FQGNSA. The CDR3 runs 16 residues. Trimming removed 1 base from V and 1 base from J, with 13 bases in between. CDR3 in DNA: TGTGCCAGCAGCTTAGTTTCAGGACGGTGGAACACTGAAGCTTTCTTT. Amino acids: CASSLVSGRWNTEAFF.

This clonotype has a handful of counts. The chain couples TRBV4-3 to TRBJ2-3; 10 bases agree with TRBD2. V was clipped by 1 base and J by 4 bases; unmatched bases: 2. The CDR3 length is 15 residues. The germline V gene has CDR1 LGHNA and CDR2 YSLEER. The CDR3: CASSQASGGSDTQYF. The DNA of the CDR3 is TGCGCCAGCAGCCAAGCTAGCGGGGGTTCAGATACGCAGTATTTT.

The V and J genes are TRBV5-1 and TRBJ1-6; 10 bases map to TRBD1. The CDR3 runs 15 residues. CDR1 and CDR2 (germline): SGHRS, YFSETQ. With 0 bases clipped from V and 8 bases from J, the junction kept 2 bases outside the gene matches. Here the CDR3 DNA reads TGCGCCAGCAGCTTGGAGGGACAGGGGCATTCACCCCTCCACTTT. Encoded protein: CASSLEGQGHSPLHF.

The chain links TRBV19 to TRBJ1-1; 10 nucleotides align to TRBD1. This CDR3 region has 13 residues. The trim removed 8 bases at V and 9 bases at J, leaving 9 bases unmatched. From germline, CDR1 is LNHDA and CDR2 SQIVND (reference sequence). CDR3 sequence: CASGATGGEKAFF. CDR3 in DNA: TGTGCCAGTGGGGCGACAGGGGGCGAGAAAGCTTTCTTT. Together with reference TRBV19 and TRBJ1-1, the CDR3 gives the full variable domain: DGGITQSPKYLFRKEGQNVTLSCEQNLNHDAMYWYRQDPGQGLRLIYYSQIVNDFQKGDIAEGYSVSREKKESFPLTVTSAQKNPTAFYLCASGATGGEKAFFGQGTRLTVV.

The rearrangement links TRBV20-1 to TRBJ2-7; 8 bases are a match to TRBD1. This CDR3 comprises 13 residues. V lost 6 bases to trimming and J lost 1 base; unmatched junction nucleotides: 5. CDR1 is DFQATT, CDR2 SNEGSKA, per germline (reference sequence). The CDR3 DNA follows: TGCAGTGCCAGGACAGGGCCTTCCTACGAGCAGTACGTC. Protein product: CSARTGPSYEQYV.

Only a few counts were recorded for this clonotype. V and J are TRBV29-1 and TRBJ2-5; 12 nucleotides agree with TRBD2. The CDR3 loop spans 14 amino acids. V gave up 6 bases and J gave up 2 bases; unmatched junction bases: 4. Germline CDR1 SQVTM, CDR2 ANQGSEA. The CDR3 reads CSVNGLAGQETQYF. CDR3 in DNA: TGCAGCGTCAATGGACTAGCGGGACAAGAGACCCAGTACTTC.

This clonotype was counted at least ten times. The rearrangement uses TRBV7-9 and TRBJ2-5, with a weak D call TRBD2 (5 bases). The CDR3 totals 14 residues. Germline V gene data show CDR1 as SEHNR and CDR2 as FQNEAQ (reference sequence). Deletions cut 4 bases from V and 5 bases from J, with 14 bases between. This CDR3 is CASSSITEGETQYF. The CDR3, as DNA: TGTGCCAGCAGCTCCATAACAGAGGGTGAGACCCAGTACTTC.

This clonotype was counted a few times. This chain links TRBV4-3 with TRBJ2-3, with 10 bases matching TRBD2. The V gene's germline CDR1 is LGHNA and CDR2 YSLEER. Trimming took 5 bases from V and 5 from J; bases not matched to a gene: 13. The CDR3 consists of 17 residues. CDR3 DNA: TGCGCCAGCAGCTATAAAGCGGGGGGGCAAGTGATAGATACGCAGTATTTT. It encodes CASSYKAGGQVIDTQYF.

A few counts support this clonotype. The chain is built from TRBV11-2 and TRBJ2-1; 9 nucleotides agree with TRBD2. In germline, CDR1 is SGHAT, CDR2 FQNNGV. The CDR3 contains 15 residues. J gave up 10 bases and V 1 base, and 8 bases lay outside the gene matches. As DNA, the CDR3 is TGTGCCAGCAGCTTAGTGGCGGGGGGGCGTTTGGAGCAGTTCTTC. It translates to CASSLVAGGRLEQFF. The variable domain in full, with the rest retrieved from reference TRBV11-2 and TRBJ2-1, is EAGVAQSPRYKIIEKRQSVAFWCNPISGHATLYWYQQILGQGPKLLIQFQNNGVVDDSQLPKDRFSAERLKGVDSTLKIQPAKLEDSAVYLCASSLVAGGRLEQFFGPGTRLTVL.

This clonotype was detected only a few times. The chain recombines TRBV29-1 with TRBJ2-2, with 9 bases fitting TRBD1. J lost 2 bases, V lost 8 bases, and 6 bases had no gene match. Germline lookup yields CDR1 SQVTM and CDR2 ANQGSEA. This CDR3 spans 14 amino acids. DNA of the CDR3: TGCAGCACCTACAGGGGGCCCAACACCGGGGAGCTGTTTTTT. Amino acids: CSTYRGPNTGELFF.

The chain combines TRBV18 with TRBJ2-5; D is ambiguous. Germline lookup yields CDR1 KGHSH and CDR2 LQKENI. V lost 3 bases, J lost 5 bases, and 7 bases lay in between. The CDR3 totals 12 residues. The CDR3 sequence: CASSPPLETQYF. In nucleotides, the CDR3 is TGTGCCAGCTCACCCCCGCTGGAGACCCAGTACTTC.

This clonotype was observed many times. V is TRBV5-1 and J is TRBJ2-7; D is unresolved. Trimming pared 6 bases from V and 3 bases from J, leaving 16 bases between. This CDR3 comprises 14 residues. Germline CDR1 is SGHRS and CDR2 is YFSETQ. The CDR3 bases are TGCGCCAGCAAGATCTCCGTAGCTAGCTACGAGCAGTACTTC. This sequence encodes CASKISVASYEQYF.

This sequence joins TRBV9 and TRBJ1-1, with D perhaps matching TRBD1 (5 bases). Germline loops: CDR1 SGDLS, CDR2 YYNGEE. V was trimmed by 4 bases and J by 7 bases, leaving 17 bases between them. The CDR3 is 14 residues long. The CDR3 reads CASSREIGTVEAFF. As DNA, the CDR3 is TGTGCCAGCAGCCGAGAAATCGGGACGGTTGAAGCTTTCTTT.

The rearrangement uses TRBV6-5 and TRBJ2-1; 7 bases agree with TRBD1. Trimming removed 5 bases from V and 6 bases from J; junction bases left unmatched: 4. CDR1 and CDR2 from the germline V gene are MNHEY and SVGAGI. The CDR3 extends over 13 amino acids. CDR3 sequence reads: CASSRGTVNEQFF. CDR3 nucleotide sequence: TGTGCCAGCAGTAGGGGGACAGTCAATGAGCAGTTCTTC.

The chain employs TRBV6-4 and TRBJ2-1; D gene uncertain. Germline assignment: CDR1 MRHNA and CDR2 SNTAGT. Trimming stripped 5 bases from V and 0 bases from J, with 11 bases between. This CDR3 comprises 15 residues. This CDR3 is CASSNQAYSYNEQFF. In DNA, the CDR3 is TGTGCCAGCAGTAATCAAGCTTACTCCTACAATGAGCAGTTCTTC.

The rearrangement joins TRBV7-2 to TRBJ1-1; the D is unclear. V dropped 7 bases and J dropped 8 bases, with 11 bases sitting between them. The CDR3 loop spans 11 amino acids. CDR1 is SGHTA, CDR2 FQGNSA, per germline. This CDR3 is CASTPRTEAFF. CDR3 bases: TGTGCCAGCACCCCCCGGACGGAAGCTTTCTTT.

The CDR3 coding sequence is TGCAGTGCTATCGCAGGGGTGATCTCCTACAATGAGCAGTTCTTC. It yields the protein CSAIAGVISYNEQFF. This chain joins TRBV20-1 and TRBJ2-1; D perhaps matches TRBD1 (6 bases). The CDR3 extends over 15 amino acids. Germline CDR1 DFQATT, CDR2 SNEGSKA (reference sequence). V was trimmed by 4 bases and J by 0 bases, leaving 13 bases between them.

The rearrangement links TRBV6-6 to TRBJ1-1, with D possibly being TRBD1 (5 bases). There are 16 residues in the CDR3. With 7 bases removed from V and 4 bases from J, the gap between germline ends came to 22 bases. Germline V CDR1 and CDR2: MNHNY, SVGAGI (reference sequence). The CDR3 loop reads CASTDLGGRRGTEAFF. For the CDR3, the DNA is TGTGCCAGCACAGACCTGGGGGGGAGAAGAGGCACTGAAGCTTTCTTT.

This clonotype was counted between two and nine times. The rearrangement uses TRBV7-3 and TRBJ2-1, with D uncertain. Germline assignment: CDR1 SGHTA and CDR2 FQGTGA. The germline V and J ends were trimmed by 3 bases and 2 bases, with 2 bases remaining between them. This CDR3 is built from 12 residues. The DNA of the CDR3 is TGTGCCAGCAGCTTCACCTACAATGAGCAGTTCTTC. It translates to CASSFTYNEQFF.

With respect to this clonotype: A much larger clone lies a single base off, so this may be a read error. The V gene is TRBV29-1, the J gene TRBJ2-7, with 7 positions matching TRBD1. The germline CDR1 and CDR2 sequences are SQVTM and ANQGSEA. The CDR3 has 14 residues. CDR3 coding DNA: TGCAGCGTGGAGAGGACAGGCCCCGTCTACGAGCAGCACTTC. Its translation: CSVERTGPVYEQHF.

This clonotype has just a few counts. The chain links TRBV7-2 to TRBJ2-5; D remains ambiguous. Germline CDR1 is SGHTA and CDR2 is FQGNSA. The CDR3 loop spans 15 amino acids. The V end was cut by 5 bases, the J end by 5 bases, with 18 bases between. CDR3 region: CASSPSPLDYETQYF. CDR3 DNA sequence: TGTGCCAGCAGCCCGAGTCCCCTAGATTACGAGACCCAGTACTTC.

This clonotype was detected only a few times. This chain links TRBV6-1 with TRBJ2-1, with D possibly matching TRBD1 (5 bases). V gave up 2 bases and J gave up 7 bases, with 12 bases separating them. This CDR3 spans 14 amino acids. Germline loops: CDR1 MNHNS, CDR2 SASEGT. CDR3 loop: CASSEQGHGNEQFF. The CDR3 DNA is TGTGCCAGCAGTGAACAGGGTCACGGGAATGAGCAGTTCTTC.

The sample holds a few counts of this clonotype. The chain employs TRBV10-3 and TRBJ2-1, with D maybe TRBD2 (6 bases). The CDR3 spans 17 residues. Germline V CDR1 and CDR2: ENHRY, SYGVKD. Trimming stripped 2 bases from V and 2 bases from J, with 16 bases between. The CDR3: CAISEGLGDSAYNEQFF. CDR3 nucleotides: TGTGCCATCAGTGAGGGCTTAGGGGACTCAGCCTACAATGAGCAGTTCTTC.